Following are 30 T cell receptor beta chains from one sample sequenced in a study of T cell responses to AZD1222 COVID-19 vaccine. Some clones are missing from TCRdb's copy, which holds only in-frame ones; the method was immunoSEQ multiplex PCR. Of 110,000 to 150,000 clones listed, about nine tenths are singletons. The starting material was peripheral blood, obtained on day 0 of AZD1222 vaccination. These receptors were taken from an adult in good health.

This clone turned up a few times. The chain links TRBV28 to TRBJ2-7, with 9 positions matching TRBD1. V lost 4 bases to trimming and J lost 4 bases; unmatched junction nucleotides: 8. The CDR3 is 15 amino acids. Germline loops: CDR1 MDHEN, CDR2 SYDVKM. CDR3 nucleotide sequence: TGTGCCAGCAGTTCCTCCGGGACAGGGAAATACGAGCAGTACTTC. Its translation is CASSSSGTGKYEQYF.

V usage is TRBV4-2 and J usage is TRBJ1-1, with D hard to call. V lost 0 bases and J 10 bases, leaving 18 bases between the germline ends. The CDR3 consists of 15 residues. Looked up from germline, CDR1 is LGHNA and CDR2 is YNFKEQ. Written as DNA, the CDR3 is TGTGCCAGCAGCCAAGATTTGAGCTGGGTGGCGGGAGCTTTCTTT. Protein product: CASSQDLSWVAGAFF.

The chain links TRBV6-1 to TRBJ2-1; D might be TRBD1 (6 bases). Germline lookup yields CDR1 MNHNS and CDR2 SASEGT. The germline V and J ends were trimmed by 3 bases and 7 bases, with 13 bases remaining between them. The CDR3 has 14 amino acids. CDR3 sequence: CASSEYRDLNEQFF. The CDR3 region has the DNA TGTGCCAGCAGTGAGTACAGGGATTTGAATGAGCAGTTCTTC.

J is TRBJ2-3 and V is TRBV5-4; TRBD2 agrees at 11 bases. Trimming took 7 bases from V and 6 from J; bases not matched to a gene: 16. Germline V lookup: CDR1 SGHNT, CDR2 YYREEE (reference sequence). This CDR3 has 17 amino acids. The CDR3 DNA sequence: TGTGCCAGCCCTCCCTGGGCTAGCGGGGGGAGGACGGATACGCAGTATTTT. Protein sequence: CASPPWASGGRTDTQYF.

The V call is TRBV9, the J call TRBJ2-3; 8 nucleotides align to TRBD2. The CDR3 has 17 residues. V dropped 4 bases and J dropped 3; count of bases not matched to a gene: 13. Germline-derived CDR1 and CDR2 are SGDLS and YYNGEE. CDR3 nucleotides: TGTGCCAGCAGCCAACCCCCCAGCGGGAGATTTACAGATACGCAGTATTTT. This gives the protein CASSQPPSGRFTDTQYF. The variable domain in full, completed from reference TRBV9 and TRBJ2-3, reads DSGVTQTPKHLITATGQRVTLRCSPRSGDLSVYWYQQSLDQGLQFLIQYYNGEERAKGNILERFSAQQFPDLHSELNLSSLELGDSALYFCASSQPPSGRFTDTQYFGPGTRLTVL.

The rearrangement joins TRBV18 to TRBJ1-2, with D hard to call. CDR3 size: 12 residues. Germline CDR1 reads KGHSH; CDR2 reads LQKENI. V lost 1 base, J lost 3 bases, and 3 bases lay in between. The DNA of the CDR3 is TGTGCCAGCTCACCACGGGACTATGGCTACACCTTC. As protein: CASSPRDYGYTF.

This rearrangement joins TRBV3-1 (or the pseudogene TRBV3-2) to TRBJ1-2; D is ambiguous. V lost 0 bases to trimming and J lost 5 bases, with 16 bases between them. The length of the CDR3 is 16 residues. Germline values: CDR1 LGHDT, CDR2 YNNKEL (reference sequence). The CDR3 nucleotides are TGTGCCAGCAGCCAAGATGGAGGTCGTGGGGTATATGGCTACACCTTC. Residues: CASSQDGGRGVYGYTF.

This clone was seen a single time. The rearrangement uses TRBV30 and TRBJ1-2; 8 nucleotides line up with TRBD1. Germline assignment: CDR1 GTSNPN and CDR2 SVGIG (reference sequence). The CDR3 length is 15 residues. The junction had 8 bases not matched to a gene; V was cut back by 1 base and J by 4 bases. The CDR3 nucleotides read TGTGCCTGGAGTGGCTGGGACAGGCTATTCTATGGCTACACCTTC. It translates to CAWSGWDRLFYGYTF.

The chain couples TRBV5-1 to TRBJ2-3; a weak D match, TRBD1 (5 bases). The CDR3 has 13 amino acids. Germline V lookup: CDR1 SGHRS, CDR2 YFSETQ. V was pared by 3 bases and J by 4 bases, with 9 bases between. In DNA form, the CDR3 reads TGCGCCAGCAGCTATCAGGGCGCAGATACGCAGTATTTT. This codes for CASSYQGADTQYF.

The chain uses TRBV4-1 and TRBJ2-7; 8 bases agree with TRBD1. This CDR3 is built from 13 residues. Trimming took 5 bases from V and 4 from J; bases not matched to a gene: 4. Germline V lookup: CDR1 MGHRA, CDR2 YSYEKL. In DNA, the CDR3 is TGCGCCAGCAGCGCGGGACAGGATTACGAGCAGTACTTC. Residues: CASSAGQDYEQYF.

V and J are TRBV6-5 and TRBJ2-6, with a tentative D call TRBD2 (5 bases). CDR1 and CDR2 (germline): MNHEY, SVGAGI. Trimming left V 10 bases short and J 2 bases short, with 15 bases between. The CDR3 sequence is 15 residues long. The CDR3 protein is CATSSGITGANVLTF. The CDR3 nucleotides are TGTGCCACTAGCAGTGGGATTACTGGGGCCAACGTCCTGACTTTC.

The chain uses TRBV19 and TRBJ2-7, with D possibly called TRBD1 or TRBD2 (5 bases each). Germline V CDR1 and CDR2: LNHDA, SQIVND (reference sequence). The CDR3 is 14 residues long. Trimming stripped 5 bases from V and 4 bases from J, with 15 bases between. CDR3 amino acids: CASSPRGRGYEQYF. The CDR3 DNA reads TGTGCCAGTAGTCCGAGGGGCCGGGGTTACGAGCAGTACTTC.

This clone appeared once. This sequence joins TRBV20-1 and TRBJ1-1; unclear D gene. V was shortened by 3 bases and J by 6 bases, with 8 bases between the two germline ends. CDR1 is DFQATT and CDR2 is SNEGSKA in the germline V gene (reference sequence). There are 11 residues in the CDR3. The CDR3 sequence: CSARGIAEAFF. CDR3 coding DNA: TGCAGTGCTAGGGGCATCGCTGAAGCTTTCTTT.

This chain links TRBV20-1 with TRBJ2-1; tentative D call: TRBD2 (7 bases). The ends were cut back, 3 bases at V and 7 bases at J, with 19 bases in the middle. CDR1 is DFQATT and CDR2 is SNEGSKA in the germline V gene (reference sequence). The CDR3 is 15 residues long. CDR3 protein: CSASGGAGIRNEQFF. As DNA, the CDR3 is TGCAGTGCTAGTGGGGGGGCCGGAATTCGGAATGAGCAGTTCTTC.

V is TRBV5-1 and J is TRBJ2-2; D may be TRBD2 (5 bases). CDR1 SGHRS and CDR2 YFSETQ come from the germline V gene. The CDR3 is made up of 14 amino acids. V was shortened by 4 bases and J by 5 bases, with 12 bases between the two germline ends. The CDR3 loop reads CASSGTSGTGELFF. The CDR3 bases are TGCGCCAGCAGCGGTACTAGTGGGACCGGGGAGCTGTTTTTT.

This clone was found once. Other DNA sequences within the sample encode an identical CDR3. The CDR3, as DNA: TGCGCCAGCAGCTTGGGATACGAGCAGTACTTC. It specifies CASSLGYEQYF. The V and J genes are TRBV5-1 and TRBJ2-7; D gene unclear. V lost 0 bases and J lost 4, with 2 bases in between. Germline V gene sequence: CDR1 SGHRS, CDR2 YFSETQ. This CDR3 has 11 residues.

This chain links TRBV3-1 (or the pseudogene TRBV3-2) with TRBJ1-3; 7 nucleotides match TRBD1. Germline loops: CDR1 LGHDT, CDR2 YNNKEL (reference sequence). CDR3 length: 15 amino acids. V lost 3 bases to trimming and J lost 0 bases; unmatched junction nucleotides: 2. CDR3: CASSHGQASGNTIYF. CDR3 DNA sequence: TGTGCCAGCAGCCACGGACAGGCCTCTGGAAACACCATATATTTT.

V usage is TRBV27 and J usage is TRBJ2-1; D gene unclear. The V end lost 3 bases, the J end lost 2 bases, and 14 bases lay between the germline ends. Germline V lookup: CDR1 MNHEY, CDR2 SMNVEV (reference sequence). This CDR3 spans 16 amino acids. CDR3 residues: CASSFYVERAYNEQFF. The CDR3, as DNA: TGTGCCAGCAGTTTCTATGTAGAAAGGGCCTACAATGAGCAGTTCTTC.

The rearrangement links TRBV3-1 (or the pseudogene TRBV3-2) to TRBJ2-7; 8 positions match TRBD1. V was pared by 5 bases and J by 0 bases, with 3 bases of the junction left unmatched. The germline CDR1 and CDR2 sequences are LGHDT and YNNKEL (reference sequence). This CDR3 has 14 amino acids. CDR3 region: CASSYGTGSYEQYF. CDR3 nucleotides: TGTGCCAGCAGCTACGGGACAGGCTCCTACGAGCAGTACTTC.

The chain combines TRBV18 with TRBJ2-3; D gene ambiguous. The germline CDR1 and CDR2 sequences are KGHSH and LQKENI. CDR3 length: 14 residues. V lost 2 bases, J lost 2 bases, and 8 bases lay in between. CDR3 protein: CASSPLGNTDTQYF. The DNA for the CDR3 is TGTGCCAGCTCACCATTAGGGAACACAGATACGCAGTATTTT.

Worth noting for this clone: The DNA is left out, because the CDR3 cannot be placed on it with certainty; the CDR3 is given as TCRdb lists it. CDR3 sequence: CASFDSGRAGNTIYF. V usage is TRBV7-9 and J usage is TRBJ1-3. The CDR3 numbers 15 amino acids, ends counted. Per germline, CDR1 SEHNR and CDR2 FQNEAQ (reference sequence).

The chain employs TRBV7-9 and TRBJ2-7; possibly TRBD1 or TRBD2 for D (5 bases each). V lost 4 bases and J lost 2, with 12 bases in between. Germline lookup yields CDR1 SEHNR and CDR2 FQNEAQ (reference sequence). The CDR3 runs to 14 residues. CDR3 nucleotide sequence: TGTGCCAGCAGCTACACAGGACTTACCTACGAGCAGTACTTC. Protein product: CASSYTGLTYEQYF.

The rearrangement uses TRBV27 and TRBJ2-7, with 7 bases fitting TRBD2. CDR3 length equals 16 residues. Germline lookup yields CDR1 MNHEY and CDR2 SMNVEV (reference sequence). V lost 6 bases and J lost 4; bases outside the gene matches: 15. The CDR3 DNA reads TGTGCCAGCAGCTCCCCCAAAGCGGGAACGAGATACGAGCAGTACTTC. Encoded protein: CASSSPKAGTRYEQYF.

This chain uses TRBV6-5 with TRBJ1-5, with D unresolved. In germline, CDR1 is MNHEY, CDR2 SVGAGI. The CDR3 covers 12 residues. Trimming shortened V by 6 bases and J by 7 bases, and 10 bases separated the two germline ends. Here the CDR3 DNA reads TGTGCCAGCAGGGGTAGGTCGCAGCCCCAGCATTTT. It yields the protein CASRGRSQPQHF.

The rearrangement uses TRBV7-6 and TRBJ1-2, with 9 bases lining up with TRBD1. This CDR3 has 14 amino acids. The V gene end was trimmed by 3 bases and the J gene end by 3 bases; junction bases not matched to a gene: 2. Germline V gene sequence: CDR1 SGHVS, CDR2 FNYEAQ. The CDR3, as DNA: TGTGCCAGCAGCTTGACAGGGGGGGACTATGGCTACACCTTC. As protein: CASSLTGGDYGYTF. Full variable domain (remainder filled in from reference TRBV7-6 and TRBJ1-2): GAGVSQSPRYKVTKRGQDVALRCDPISGHVSLYWYRQALGQGPEFLTYFNYEAQQDKSGLPNDRFSAERPEGSISTLTIQRTEQRDSAMYRCASSLTGGDYGYTFGSGTRLTVV.

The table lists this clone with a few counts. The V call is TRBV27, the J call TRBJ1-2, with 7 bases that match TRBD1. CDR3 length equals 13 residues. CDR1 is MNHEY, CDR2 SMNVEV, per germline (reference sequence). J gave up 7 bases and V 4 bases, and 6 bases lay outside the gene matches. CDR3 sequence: CASSSDRVGGYTF. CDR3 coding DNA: TGTGCCAGCAGTTCCGACAGGGTTGGTGGCTACACCTTC.

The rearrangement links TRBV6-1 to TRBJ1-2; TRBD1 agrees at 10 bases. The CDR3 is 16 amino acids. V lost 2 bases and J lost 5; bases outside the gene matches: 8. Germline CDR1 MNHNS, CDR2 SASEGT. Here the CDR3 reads CASSEYLRQGAYGYTF. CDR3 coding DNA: TGTGCCAGCAGTGAATATTTGCGACAGGGGGCATATGGCTACACCTTC.

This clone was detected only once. The CDR3 region is CASSRGPFKALGTSGAYNEQFF. The DNA of the CDR3 is TGTGCCAGCAGCCGGGGGCCGTTCAAGGCCTTGGGGACTAGCGGGGCATACAATGAGCAGTTCTTC. This chain joins TRBV3-1 (or the pseudogene TRBV3-2) and TRBJ2-1; 13 nucleotides align to TRBD2. The CDR3 consists of 22 residues. Germline V CDR1 and CDR2: LGHDT, YNNKEL (reference sequence). Losses at the gene ends were 4 bases for V and 4 bases for J; bases not matched to a gene: 22.

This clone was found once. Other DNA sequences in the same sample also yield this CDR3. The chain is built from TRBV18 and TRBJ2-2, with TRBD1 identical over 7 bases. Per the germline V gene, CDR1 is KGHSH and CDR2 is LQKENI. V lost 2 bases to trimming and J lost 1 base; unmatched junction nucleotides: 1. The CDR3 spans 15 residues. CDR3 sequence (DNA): TGTGCCAGCTCACCAAGGACAGGGAACACCGGGGAGCTGTTTTTT. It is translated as CASSPRTGNTGELFF.

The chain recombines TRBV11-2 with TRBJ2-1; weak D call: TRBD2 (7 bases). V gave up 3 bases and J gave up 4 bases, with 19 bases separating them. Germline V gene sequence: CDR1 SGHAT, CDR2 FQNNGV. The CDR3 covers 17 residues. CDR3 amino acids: CASSFFRGGGGYNEQFF. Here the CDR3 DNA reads TGTGCCAGCAGCTTTTTTAGGGGGGGAGGCGGTTACAATGAGCAGTTCTTC.